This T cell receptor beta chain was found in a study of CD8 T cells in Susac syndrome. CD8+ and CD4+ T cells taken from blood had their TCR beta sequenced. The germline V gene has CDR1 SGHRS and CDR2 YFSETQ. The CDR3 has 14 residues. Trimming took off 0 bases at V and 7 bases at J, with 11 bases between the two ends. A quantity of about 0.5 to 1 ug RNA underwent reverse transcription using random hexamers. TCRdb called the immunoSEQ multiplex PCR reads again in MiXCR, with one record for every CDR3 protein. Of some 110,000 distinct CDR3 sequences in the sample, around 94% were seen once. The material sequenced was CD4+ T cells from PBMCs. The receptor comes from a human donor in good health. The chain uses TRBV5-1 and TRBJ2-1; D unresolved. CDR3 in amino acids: CASSLGTVGNEQFF. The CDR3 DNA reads TGCGCCAGCAGCTTGGGTACAGTAGGAAATGAGCAGTTCTTC.